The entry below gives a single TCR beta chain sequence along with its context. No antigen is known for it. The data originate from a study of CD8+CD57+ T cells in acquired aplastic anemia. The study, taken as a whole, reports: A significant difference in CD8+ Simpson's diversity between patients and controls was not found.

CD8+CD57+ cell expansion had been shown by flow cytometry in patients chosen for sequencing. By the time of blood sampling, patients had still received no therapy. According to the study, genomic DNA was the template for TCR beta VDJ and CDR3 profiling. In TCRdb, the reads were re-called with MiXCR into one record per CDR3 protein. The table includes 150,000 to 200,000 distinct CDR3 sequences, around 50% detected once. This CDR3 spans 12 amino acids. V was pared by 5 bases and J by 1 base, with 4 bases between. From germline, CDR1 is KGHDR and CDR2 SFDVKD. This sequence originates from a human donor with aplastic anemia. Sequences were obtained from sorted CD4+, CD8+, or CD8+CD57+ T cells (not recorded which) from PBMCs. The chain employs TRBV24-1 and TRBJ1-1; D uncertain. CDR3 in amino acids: CATSVGNTEAFF. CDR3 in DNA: TGTGCCACCAGTGTTGGGAACACTGAAGCTTTCTTT.